Presented here are 9 T cell receptor beta chains from one specimen sequenced in a study of regulatory T cells in long-lasting Graves disease. To make TCR beta libraries, researchers used iRepertoire HTBI primers and Arm-PCR of CDR3 regions. One entry per CDR3 protein, called by TCRdb with MiXCR from the multiplex PCR reads. The data contain roughly 360,000 distinct CDR3 sequences, 20% to 25% of them singletons. Time point of the sample: persistent/refractory GD, antithyroid drugs over 5 years with positive TRAb. From PBMCs, RNA was extracted and then used to make the TCR library. The sample in question was peripheral blood mononuclear cells (PBMCs), obtained when the disease was refractory, from a patient treated with antithyroid drugs. The receptor source for this set is a middle-aged woman with Graves disease.

This clonotype was counted ten times or more. This rearrangement joins TRBV20-1 to TRBJ1-6; possible D gene TRBD1, 5 bases. V was shortened by 5 bases and J by 3 bases, with 14 bases between the two germline ends. Germline-derived CDR1 and CDR2 are DFQATT and SNEGSKA (reference sequence). The CDR3 totals 15 residues. This chain's CDR3 is CSAPDRPLYNSPLHF. The CDR3 coding sequence is TGCAGTGCTCCTGACAGACCCCTCTATAATTCACCCCTCCACTTT.

The chain uses TRBV12-3 or TRBV12-4 and TRBJ2-5; TRBD2 agrees at 8 bases. The CDR3 spans 15 residues. Trimming took 6 bases from V and 5 from J; bases not matched to a gene: 11. CDR3 sequence: CASSQVTGGLETQYF. CDR3 nucleotide sequence: TGTGCCAGCAGCCAGGTCACGGGAGGGCTGGAGACCCAGTACTTC.

In the case of this clonotype: A much larger clonotype is one base distant, so this may be a read error. This rearrangement joins TRBV29-1 to TRBJ2-5; tentatively, D is TRBD1 (5 bases). The CDR3 contains 13 residues. The germline CDR1 and CDR2 sequences are SQVTM and ANQGSEA. The CDR3 DNA reads as TGCGGCGCCGCGACTTTAGACAGCCAGACCCAGTACTTC. Encoded protein: CGAATLDSQTQYF.

Only a few counts were recorded for this clonotype. The chain combines TRBV27 with TRBJ2-7; D is possibly TRBD1 or TRBD2 (5 bases each). This CDR3 has 13 amino acids. Germline-derived CDR1 and CDR2 are MNHEY and SMNVEV (reference sequence). The V and J ends lost 4 bases and 2 bases respectively, with 9 bases between them. This CDR3 is CASSSGAAYEQYF. In DNA form, the CDR3 reads TGTGCCAGCAGTTCCGGGGCAGCCTACGAGCAGTACTTC.

Many counts were recorded for this clonotype. J is TRBJ1-2 and V is TRBV28, with D hard to call. Trimming cost V 2 bases and J 4 bases, with 5 bases left between them. The CDR3 length is 12 residues. Germline lookup yields CDR1 MDHEN and CDR2 SYDVKM. CDR3 sequence: CASSLAPYGYTF. The CDR3 nucleotides read TGTGCCAGCAGTTTAGCCCCCTATGGCTACACCTTC.

At least ten counts were recorded for this clonotype. The rearrangement uses TRBV2 and TRBJ2-7; D not certain. V shed 3 bases and J shed 3 bases, with 9 bases lying between them. Germline loops: CDR1 SNHLY, CDR2 FYNNEI. This CDR3 region has 13 residues. The DNA for the CDR3 is TGTGCCAGCAGTGATGTGGGCTACTACGAGCAGTACTTC. This codes for CASSDVGYYEQYF.

The table lists this clonotype with many counts. CDR3 nucleotide sequence: TGCAGCGCCGAAACAGGGGGCGGCTACGAGCAGTACTTC. This codes for CSAETGGGYEQYF. The chain has TRBV29-1 and TRBJ2-7, with 9 bases identical to TRBD1. With 7 bases clipped from V and 3 bases from J, the junction kept 7 bases outside the gene matches. The CDR3 is 13 amino acids. Germline CDR1 and CDR2: SQVTM and ANQGSEA.

The table lists this clonotype with a few counts. The chain uses TRBV12-3 or TRBV12-4 and TRBJ2-1; D uncertain. This CDR3 region has 18 residues. The germline V and J ends were trimmed by 2 bases and 1 base, with 18 bases remaining between them. CDR3 sequence (DNA): TGTGCCAGCAGTTTACCACACTCCCACAACCCATCCTACAATGAGCAGTTCTTC. Its translation: CASSLPHSHNPSYNEQFF.

This sequence joins TRBV12-3 or TRBV12-4 and TRBJ2-4, with TRBD1 as a possible D gene (6 bases). The DNA end is a closer match to TRBJ2-5, so the J assignment may be wrong. The CDR3 contains 14 residues. The CDR3 DNA reads as TGTGCCAGCACCCAGGGGCCAGGCCGGGAGACCCAGTACTTC. This gives the protein CASTQGPGRETQYF.